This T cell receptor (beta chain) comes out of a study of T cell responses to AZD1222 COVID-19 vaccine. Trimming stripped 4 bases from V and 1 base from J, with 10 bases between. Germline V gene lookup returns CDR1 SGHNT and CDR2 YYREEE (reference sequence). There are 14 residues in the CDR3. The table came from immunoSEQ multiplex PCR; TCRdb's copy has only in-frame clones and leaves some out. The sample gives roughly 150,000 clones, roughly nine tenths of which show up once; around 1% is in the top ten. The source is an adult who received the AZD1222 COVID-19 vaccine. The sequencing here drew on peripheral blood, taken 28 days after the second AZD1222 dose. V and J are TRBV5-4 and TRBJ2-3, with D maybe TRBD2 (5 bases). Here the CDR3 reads CASSPFGGTDTQYF. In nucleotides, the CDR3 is TGTGCCAGCAGCCCCTTCGGGGGCACAGATACGCAGTATTTT.